These 27 T cell receptor beta chains were all obtained from the same sample, sequenced in a study of blood T cells in healthy people across ages. Together with a sample-barcoded 5' primer, a J-beta primer mix was included in a second PCR lasting roughly 6 to 12 cycles. TCRdb independently ran MiXCR on the 5' RACE reads; one entry per CDR3 protein. In the table there are approximately 730,000 distinct CDR3 sequences, about 40% of which are singletons. Specimen: blood. All receptors derive from an older woman in good health.

This clonotype has at least ten counts. The chain uses TRBV7-2 and TRBJ2-1; D remains ambiguous. CDR3 length: 12 residues. The V end was cut by 5 bases, the J end by 9 bases, with 11 bases between. Germline V gene data show CDR1 as SGHTA and CDR2 as FQGNSA. This chain's CDR3 is CASSHWYPEQFF. The CDR3 DNA reads TGTGCCAGCAGCCATTGGTATCCTGAGCAGTTCTTC.

Here the CDR3 reads CASSQEQAGRNTEAFF. Here the CDR3 DNA reads TGCGCCAGCAGCCAAGAACAGGCGGGCCGGAACACTGAAGCTTTCTTT. This sequence joins TRBV4-3 and TRBJ1-1; D perhaps matches TRBD1 (5 bases). The V and J ends lost 0 bases and 1 base respectively, with 12 bases between them. Germline V gene data show CDR1 as LGHNA and CDR2 as YSLEER. CDR3 length: 16 amino acids.

There are many counts of this clonotype. The genes are TRBV12-3 or TRBV12-4 and TRBJ2-7; D gene uncertain. V lost 3 bases and J lost 3, with 9 bases in between. CDR3 length equals 13 residues. CDR3 nucleotides: TGTGCCAGCAGTTTGCCCCTAGGCTACGAGCAGTACTTC. It specifies CASSLPLGYEQYF.

With regard to this clonotype: A junction end diverges from the germline sequence, so it may reflect a read error. The CDR3 protein is CAISEMGAGNRPQHF. In DNA, the CDR3 is TGTGCCATCAGTGAAATGGGAGCCGGCAATCGGCCCCAGCATTTT. The V call is TRBV10-3, the J call TRBJ1-5; D gene ambiguous. The CDR3 length is 15 residues. CDR1 and CDR2 (germline): ENHRY, SYGVKD.

CDR3: CASSIGQGNSPLHF. Written as DNA, the CDR3 is TGTGCCAGCAGCATTGGACAGGGGAATTCACCCCTCCACTTT. The J gene is TRBJ1-6, the V gene TRBV7-3; 9 nucleotides line up with TRBD1. With 5 bases clipped from V and 7 bases from J, the junction kept 3 bases outside the gene matches. CDR3 length: 14 amino acids. CDR1 is SGHTA and CDR2 is FQGTGA in the germline V gene. The complete variable domain, with remaining parts taken from reference TRBV7-3 and TRBJ1-6, reads GAGVSQTPSNKVTEKGKYVELRCDPISGHTALYWYRQSLGQGPEFLIYFQGTGAADDSGLPNDRFFAVRPEGSVSTLKIQRTERGDSAVYLCASSIGQGNSPLHFGNGTRLTVT.

This clonotype has only a few counts. This chain links TRBV20-1 with TRBJ2-3, with D uncertain. Germline CDR1 reads DFQATT; CDR2 reads SNEGSKA (reference sequence). This CDR3 is 12 amino acids long. Trimming stripped 0 bases from V and 6 bases from J, with 7 bases between. The CDR3 DNA sequence: TGCAGTGCTAGAGATCTGACGGATACGCAGTATTTT. Its protein product is CSARDLTDTQYF.

The chain carries TRBV12-3 or TRBV12-4 and TRBJ1-1; D is unresolved. The germline V and J ends were trimmed by 7 bases and 2 bases, with 17 bases remaining between them. This CDR3 is 15 amino acids long. CDR3 region: CASNPSFGVNTEAFF. CDR3 nucleotides: TGTGCCAGCAACCCCTCATTCGGCGTCAACACTGAAGCTTTCTTT.

This clonotype was observed at least ten times. The chain carries TRBV7-9 and TRBJ2-3, with D perhaps TRBD2 (7 bases). In germline, CDR1 is SEHNR, CDR2 FQNEAQ (reference sequence). V lost 5 bases and J 0 bases, leaving 15 bases between the germline ends. The CDR3 runs to 16 residues. CDR3 sequence (DNA): TGTGCCAGCAGCCCGGAGGGGGGGTTTAGCACAGATACGCAGTATTTT. It yields the protein CASSPEGGFSTDTQYF.

This clonotype was seen more than once but under ten times. V usage is TRBV3-1 and J usage is TRBJ2-7; D is uncertain. The V and J ends lost 1 base and 7 bases respectively, with 8 bases between them. Germline CDR1 and CDR2: LGHDT and YNNKEL (reference sequence). The CDR3 runs 12 residues. Here the CDR3 reads CASSQGEGEQYF. Here the CDR3 DNA reads TGTGCCAGCAGCCAAGGGGAAGGAGAGCAGTACTTC.

The DNA of the CDR3 is TGTGCCAGCAGAGCTAGCGGTGTGAACACCGGGGAGCTGTTTTTT. Residues: CASRASGVNTGELFF. The gene calls are TRBV28 and TRBJ2-2, with 7 bases identical to TRBD2. This CDR3 is 15 amino acids long. V lost 6 bases, J lost 1 base, and 5 bases stayed unmatched. Germline CDR1 is MDHEN and CDR2 is SYDVKM.

A remark on this clonotype: It may be a read error: a sequence one base away is much more abundant. This sequence joins TRBV10-3 and TRBJ2-3; 8 nucleotides match TRBD2. J lost 3 bases, V lost 7 bases, and 12 bases had no gene match. Germline CDR1 and CDR2: ENHRY and SYGVKD. This CDR3 is built from 16 residues. The DNA for the CDR3 is TGTGCCATCAATGATCTACTAGCGGAGGGGACAGATACGCAGTATTTT. Protein product: CAINDLLAEGTDTQYF.

The chain couples TRBV6-1 to TRBJ1-5; 9 bases align to TRBD1. V trimming: 5 bases; J trimming: 0 bases; junction bases outside the gene matches: 8. Per germline, CDR1 MNHNS and CDR2 SASEGT. The CDR3 has 17 amino acids. This chain's CDR3 is CASSKGQGSVSNQPQHF. The CDR3 coding sequence is TGTGCCAGCAGTAAGGGACAGGGCTCGGTTAGCAATCAGCCCCAGCATTTT.

V and J are TRBV9 and TRBJ1-1; D is uncertain. There are 15 residues in the CDR3. Trimming took off 0 bases at V and 4 bases at J, with 13 bases between the two ends. Germline assignment: CDR1 SGDLS and CDR2 YYNGEE. The CDR3 protein is CASSVGTIGSTEAFF. CDR3 nucleotide sequence: TGTGCCAGCAGCGTAGGCACAATCGGTAGCACTGAAGCTTTCTTT.

The chain employs TRBV9 and TRBJ1-1, with a possible D match to TRBD1 (5 bases). This CDR3 has 14 amino acids. CDR1 is SGDLS, CDR2 YYNGEE, per germline. V gave up 1 base and J gave up 4 bases, with 11 bases separating them. The CDR3 here is CASSVWGLGTEAFF. Here the CDR3 DNA reads TGTGCCAGCAGCGTATGGGGGTTGGGCACTGAAGCTTTCTTT.

This chain joins TRBV9 and TRBJ2-4, with D hard to call. CDR3 size: 13 residues. CDR1 is SGDLS, CDR2 YYNGEE, per germline. The V end lost 2 bases, the J end lost 5 bases, and 8 bases lay between the germline ends. CDR3: CASSVESENIQYF. CDR3 DNA: TGTGCCAGCAGCGTCGAAAGCGAAAACATTCAGTACTTC.

This chain links TRBV12-3 or TRBV12-4 with TRBJ2-1; D is unresolved. The CDR3 contains 15 residues. Between the trimmed V and J ends, which lost 6 bases and 0 bases, there was a span of 12 bases. Here the CDR3 DNA reads TGTGCCAGCAGCACCCGGGCTAGCTCCTACAATGAGCAGTTCTTC. It specifies CASSTRASSYNEQFF.

This clonotype was observed at least ten times. The CDR3, as DNA: TGCGCCAGCAGCCAAAAGACAGGGGCTGAGTCTACGCAGTATTTT. It encodes CASSQKTGAESTQYF. The V call is TRBV4-3, the J call TRBJ2-3; TRBD1 aligns across 8 bases. Germline loops: CDR1 LGHNA, CDR2 YSLEER. V dropped 2 bases and J dropped 8; count of bases not matched to a gene: 9. This CDR3 is built from 15 residues.

The V and J genes are TRBV5-1 and TRBJ2-3; D might be TRBD1 or TRBD2, each matching 5 bases. V lost 4 bases and J 3 bases, leaving 18 bases between the germline ends. Germline V gene data show CDR1 as SGHRS and CDR2 as YFSETQ. CDR3 size: 16 residues. The CDR3 sequence: CASSRPRDEVTDTQYF. The CDR3 nucleotides read TGCGCCAGCAGCAGACCCCGGGACGAAGTTACAGATACGCAGTATTTT.

This sequence joins TRBV25-1 and TRBJ2-3, with 10 positions matching TRBD2. Germline lookup yields CDR1 MGHDK and CDR2 SYGVNS. CDR3 size: 16 residues. Germline trimming cut 6 bases from V and 6 bases from J; bases unmatched to any gene: 12. The chain's CDR3 is CASSPSGTSVIDTQYF. The CDR3 nucleotides are TGTGCCAGCAGCCCCTCCGGGACTAGCGTGATTGATACGCAGTATTTT.

J is TRBJ2-5 and V is TRBV11-2, with D possibly called TRBD1 or TRBD2 (5 bases each). The CDR3 contains 17 residues. V was clipped by 5 bases and J by 3 bases, with 22 bases between them. Germline V lookup: CDR1 SGHAT, CDR2 FQNNGV. CDR3 DNA: TGTGCCAGCAGCCTCAAAGGGGACGGCCTACCGAAAGAGACCCAGTACTTC. Translating gives CASSLKGDGLPKETQYF.

There are a few counts of this clonotype. A read error may be the cause here, since a much bigger clone is one base away. V and J are TRBV6-2 or TRBV6-3 and TRBJ2-5; D gene uncertain. The end of the DNA fits TRBJ2-7 better, so the J call may be wrong. Germline V gene data show CDR1 as MNHEY and CDR2 as SVGEGT. CDR3 size: 15 residues. The CDR3 DNA sequence: TGTGCCAGCAGTTACTCTAGACGGCGCAAGACCGAGCAGTACTTC. Translated, it gives CASSYSRRRKTEQYF.

This clonotype has just a few counts. The chain is built from TRBV7-9 and TRBJ2-1; 7 positions match TRBD2. The CDR3 consists of 15 residues. The V gene's germline CDR1 is SEHNR and CDR2 FQNEAQ (reference sequence). With V trimmed by 5 bases and J by 1 base, 5 bases remained unmatched. The CDR3 coding sequence is TGTGCCAGCAGCGCAGCGGGGTGGTCCTACAATGAGCAGTTCTTC. It specifies CASSAAGWSYNEQFF.

This sequence joins TRBV4-2 and TRBJ2-1; no definite D call. Germline lookup yields CDR1 LGHNA and CDR2 YNFKEQ. CDR3 length: 16 amino acids. The V gene lost 0 bases and the J gene lost 6 bases, with 15 bases spanning the gap. In nucleotides, the CDR3 is TGTGCCAGCAGCCAAGAGGGAAACTGGATCGCCAATGAGCAGTTCTTC. This gives the protein CASSQEGNWIANEQFF.

The gene calls are TRBV21-1 and TRBJ2-7; the tabulated D call, TRBD2, remains unverified against the DNA. TRBV21-1 is noted as a pseudogene. CDR3 length: 17 residues. CDR3 residues: CASSKDLRDFLSYEQYF. CDR3 coding DNA: TGTGCCAGCAGCAAAGATCTCCGGGACTTCCTCTCCTACGAGCAGTACTTC.

The chain combines TRBV25-1 with TRBJ1-6, with D possibly TRBD1 on 5 matching bases. Germline loops: CDR1 MGHDK, CDR2 SYGVNS. V lost 6 bases and J 5 bases, leaving 8 bases between the germline ends. The CDR3 runs 13 residues. The CDR3 nucleotides are TGTGCCAGCAGGGACATTAATAATTCACCCCTCCACTTT. Protein product: CASRDINNSPLHF.

The chain uses TRBV30 and TRBJ2-7, with 8 bases identical to TRBD2. This CDR3 has 14 residues. J was trimmed by 0 bases and V by 5 bases; bases with no gene match: 6. Germline V lookup: CDR1 GTSNPN, CDR2 SVGIG (reference sequence). CDR3 in DNA: TGTGCCTGGTCTATGAGCGGGGGCTCCTACGAGCAGTACTTC. It yields the protein CAWSMSGGSYEQYF.

This clonotype showed up just a few times. The V and J genes are TRBV3-1 and TRBJ1-1; no clear D. V lost 6 bases and J 1 base, leaving 12 bases between the germline ends. The CDR3 extends over 14 amino acids. Germline V gene lookup returns CDR1 LGHDT and CDR2 YNNKEL (reference sequence). Here the CDR3 DNA reads TGTGCCAGCAGACTAGACACCACGAACACTGAAGCTTTCTTT. It translates to CASRLDTTNTEAFF.